This T cell receptor beta chain was sequenced in a study of T cell responses to AZD1222 COVID-19 vaccine. Findings of the study overall: Donors were largely white British and mainly female; clonal diversity was possibly underestimated.

CDR1 MNHEY and CDR2 SMNVEV come from the germline V gene (reference sequence). The trim removed 3 bases at V and 4 bases at J, leaving 4 bases unmatched. The CDR3 length is 15 residues. Assay: immunoSEQ multiplex PCR; the TCRdb copy retains only in-frame clones and omits some. The sample contains over 150,000 clones, about 86% of which appear only once. Comments on this clone: Its antigen is undetermined.

This chain connects TRBV27 to TRBJ2-2, with 8 nucleotides matching TRBD2. Here the sequenced sample was peripheral blood, taken 28 days after the second AZD1222 dose. The clonotype was recovered from an adult who received the AZD1222 COVID-19 vaccine. CDR3 in DNA: TGTGCCAGCAGTTTTGCAAGCGGGGGCACCGGGGAGCTGTTTTTT. Translated: CASSFASGGTGELFF.